A single T cell receptor beta chain is shown here with its context. The sample originates from a study of shared clonotypes between healthy human individuals. This CDR3 region has 14 residues. From germline, CDR1 is SGDLS and CDR2 YYNGEE. V was pared by 0 bases and J by 3 bases, with 3 bases of the junction left unmatched. CD4+ cells yielded CD45RA+ naive and CD45RA-negative memory subsets. Evenly divided among several immunoSEQ plates was the genomic DNA of each subset. Method: immunoSEQ multiplex PCR; TCRdb's copy keeps in-frame clones and lacks some. The table shows over a million clones, with about four fifths occurring only once.

Sequenced: memory CD4+ T cells from PBMCs. Subset of the sample: CD45RA-negative fraction. The chain employs TRBV9 and TRBJ2-7, with 7 bases matching TRBD1. This receptor was identified in a man in his late teens or twenties in good health. Some clones in this sample may be carry-over from other donors' samples. The CDR3 is CASSVGDSRYEQYF. For the CDR3, the DNA is TGTGCCAGCAGCGTAGGGGACAGCCGCTACGAGCAGTACTTC.